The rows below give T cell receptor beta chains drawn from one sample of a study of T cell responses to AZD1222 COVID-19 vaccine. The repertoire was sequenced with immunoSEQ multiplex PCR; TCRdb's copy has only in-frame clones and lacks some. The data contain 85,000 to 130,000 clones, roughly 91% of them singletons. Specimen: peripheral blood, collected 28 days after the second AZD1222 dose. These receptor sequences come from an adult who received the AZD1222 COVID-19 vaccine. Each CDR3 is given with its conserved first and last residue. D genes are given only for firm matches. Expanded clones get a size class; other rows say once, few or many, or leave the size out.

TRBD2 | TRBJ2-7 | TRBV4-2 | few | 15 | CASSQDTSGGYEQYF | TGTGCCAGCAGCCAAGATACCAGCGGGGGTTACGAGCAGTACTTC
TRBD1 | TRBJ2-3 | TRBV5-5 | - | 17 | CASSLSSAGGAWDTQYF | TGTGCCAGCAGCTTGTCGAGTGCAGGGGGCGCCTGGGATACGCAGTATTTT
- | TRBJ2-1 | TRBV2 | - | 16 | CASSEARGQGYNEQFF | TGTGCCAGCAGTGAAGCGCGGGGGCAGGGATACAATGAGCAGTTCTTC
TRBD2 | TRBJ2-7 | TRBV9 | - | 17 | CASSVGSSGVLSYEQYF | TGTGCCAGCAGCGTAGGATCTAGCGGGGTCCTCTCCTACGAGCAGTACTTC
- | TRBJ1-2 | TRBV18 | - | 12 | CASSPDDYGYTF | TGTGCCAGCTCACCAGACGATTACGGCTACACCTTC
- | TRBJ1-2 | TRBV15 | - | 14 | CATSRTNFFYGYTF | TGTGCCACCAGCAGGACCAACTTCTTCTATGGCTACACCTTC
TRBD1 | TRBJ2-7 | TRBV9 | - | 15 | CASSVAGQGFNEQYF | TGTGCCAGCAGCGTTGCGGGACAGGGATTCAACGAGCAGTACTTC
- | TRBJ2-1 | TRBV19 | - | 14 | CASSRGLNFNEQFF | TGTGCCAGTAGTAGAGGCCTGAATTTCAATGAGCAGTTCTTC
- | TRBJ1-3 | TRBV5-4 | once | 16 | CASTETRGFSGNTIYF | TGTGCCAGCACGGAGACCAGGGGATTCTCTGGAAACACCATATATTTT
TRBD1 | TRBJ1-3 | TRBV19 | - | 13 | CASRQGAGNTIYF | TGTGCCAGCCGACAGGGGGCTGGAAACACCATATATTTT
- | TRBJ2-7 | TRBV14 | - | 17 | CASSQDVGGPIRYEQYF | TGTGCCAGCAGCCAAGATGTTGGGGGGCCCATCCGGTACGAGCAGTACTTC
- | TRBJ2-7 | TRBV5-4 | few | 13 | CASVLQGSREQYF | TGTGCCAGTGTCCTGCAGGGGAGTCGCGAGCAGTACTTC
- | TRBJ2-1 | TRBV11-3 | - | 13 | CASSSTYGGEQFF | TGTGCCAGCAGTTCCACCTACGGGGGTGAGCAGTTCTTC
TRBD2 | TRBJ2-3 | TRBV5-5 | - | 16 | CASSPLRTSGTDTQYF | TGTGCCAGCAGCCCACTGCGGACTAGCGGCACAGATACGCAGTATTTT
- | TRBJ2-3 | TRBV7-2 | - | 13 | CASSPSAGYTQYF | TGTGCCAGCAGCCCTAGCGCCGGGTATACGCAGTATTTT
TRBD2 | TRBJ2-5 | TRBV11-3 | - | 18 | CASSGEGLASGGQETQYF | TGTGCCAGCAGTGGAGAAGGTTTGGCTAGCGGGGGACAAGAGACCCAGTACTTC
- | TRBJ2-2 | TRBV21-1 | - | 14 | CASSRQGNTGELFF | TGTGCCAGCAGCAGACAGGGGAACACCGGGGAGCTGTTTTTT
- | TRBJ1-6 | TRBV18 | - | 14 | CASSPSRDSAPLHF | TGTGCCAGCTCACCTTCCAGGGACTCTGCACCCCTCCACTTT
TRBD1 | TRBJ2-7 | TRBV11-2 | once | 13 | CASSSDRVGEQYF | TGTGCCAGCAGCTCCGACAGGGTAGGCGAGCAGTACTTC
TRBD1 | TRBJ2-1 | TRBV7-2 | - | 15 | CASSLDRGSYNEQFF | TGTGCCAGCAGCCTCGACAGGGGCTCCTACAATGAGCAGTTCTTC
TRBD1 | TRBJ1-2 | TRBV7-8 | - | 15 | CASSLEQGTNYGYTF | TGTGCCAGCAGCTTAGAACAGGGGACTAACTATGGCTACACCTTC
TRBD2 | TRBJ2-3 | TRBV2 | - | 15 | CASIGTSGATDTQYF | TGTGCCAGTATAGGGACTAGTGGGGCCACAGATACGCAGTATTTT
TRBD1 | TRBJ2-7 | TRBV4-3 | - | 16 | CASSQATGQGLWEQYF | TGCGCCAGCAGCCAAGCCACGGGACAGGGCTTGTGGGAGCAGTACTTC
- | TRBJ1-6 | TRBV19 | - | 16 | CASSPQPTGNNSPLHF | TGTGCCAGTAGTCCCCAGCCTACAGGGAATAATTCACCCCTCCACTTT
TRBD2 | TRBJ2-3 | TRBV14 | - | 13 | CASSPREGGTQYF | TGTGCCAGCAGCCCCCGGGAGGGGGGCACGCAGTATTTT
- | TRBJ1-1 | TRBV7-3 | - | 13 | CASSPDDVTEAFF | TGTGCCAGCAGCCCTGATGACGTCACTGAAGCTTTCTTT
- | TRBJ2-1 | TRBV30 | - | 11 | CASAGFDEQFF | TGTGCGAGCGCGGGGTTCGATGAGCAGTTCTTC
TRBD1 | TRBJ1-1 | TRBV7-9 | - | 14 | CASSDRVTNTEAFF | TGTGCCAGCAGCGACAGGGTGACGAACACTGAAGCTTTCTTT
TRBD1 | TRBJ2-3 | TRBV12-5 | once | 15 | CASAEQGAQPYTQYF | TGTGCTAGTGCTGAGCAGGGGGCCCAGCCCTATACGCAGTATTTT
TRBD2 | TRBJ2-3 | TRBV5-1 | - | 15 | CASSLPLAGTDTQYF | TGCGCCAGCAGCTTACCACTAGCGGGCACAGATACGCAGTATTTT
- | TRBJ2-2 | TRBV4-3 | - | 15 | CASSQVGRVTGELFF | TGCGCCAGCAGCCAAGTTGGCAGGGTCACCGGGGAGCTGTTTTTT
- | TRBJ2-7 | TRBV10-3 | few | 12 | CAISPGTGEQYF | TGTGCCATCAGTCCCGGGACGGGCGAGCAGTACTTC
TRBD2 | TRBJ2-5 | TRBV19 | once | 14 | CASSPGLAQETQYF | TGTGCCAGTAGTCCCGGACTAGCACAAGAGACCCAGTACTTC
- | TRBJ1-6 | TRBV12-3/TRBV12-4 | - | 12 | CASRVGNSPLHF | TGTGCCAGTAGGGTAGGGAATTCACCCCTCCACTTT
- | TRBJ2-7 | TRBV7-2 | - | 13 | CASSSLQVPEQYF | TGTGCCAGCAGCTCCCTACAGGTTCCAGAGCAGTACTTC
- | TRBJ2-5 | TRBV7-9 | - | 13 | CASSFGARETQYF | TGTGCCAGCAGCTTTGGAGCCAGGGAGACCCAGTACTTC
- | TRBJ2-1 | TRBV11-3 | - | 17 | CASSRRGGIDSDNEQFF | TGTGCCAGCAGCCGGAGGGGTGGGATCGATTCCGACAATGAGCAGTTCTTC
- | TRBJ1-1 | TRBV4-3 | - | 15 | CASSQAFERDTEAFF | TGCGCCAGCAGCCAAGCTTTCGAAAGGGACACTGAAGCTTTCTTT
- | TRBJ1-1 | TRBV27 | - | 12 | CASSLRGSEAFF | TGTGCCAGCAGTTTAAGGGGTAGTGAAGCTTTCTTT
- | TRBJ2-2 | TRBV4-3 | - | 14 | CASSQDSGGGELFF | TGCGCCAGCAGCCAAGATAGTGGGGGTGGGGAGCTGTTTTTT
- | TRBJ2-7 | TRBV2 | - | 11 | CASTNSYEQYF | TGTGCCAGCACCAACTCCTACGAGCAGTACTTC
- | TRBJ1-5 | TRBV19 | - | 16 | CASSIVRILSNQPQHF | TGTGCCAGTAGTATAGTTCGCATCCTGAGCAATCAGCCCCAGCATTTT
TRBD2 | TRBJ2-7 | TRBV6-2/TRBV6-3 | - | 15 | CASSYGLAGIYEQYF | TGTGCCAGCAGTTACGGACTAGCGGGGATATACGAGCAGTACTTC
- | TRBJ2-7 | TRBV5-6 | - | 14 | CASSLVRRAGEQYF | TGTGCCAGCAGCTTGGTTCGCAGGGCGGGTGAGCAGTACTTC
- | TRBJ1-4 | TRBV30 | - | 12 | CAWNSGPEKLFF | TGTGCCTGGAACTCCGGGCCCGAAAAACTGTTTTTT
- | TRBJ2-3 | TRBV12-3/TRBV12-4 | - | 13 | CASSQGTSDTQYF | TGTGCCAGCAGCCAAGGGACTTCAGATACGCAGTATTTT
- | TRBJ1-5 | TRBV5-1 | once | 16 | CASSPTLAGGNQPQHF | TGCGCCAGCAGCCCTACGCTTGCAGGAGGCAATCAGCCCCAGCATTTT
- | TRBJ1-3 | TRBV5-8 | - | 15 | CASSRIRDSGNTIYF | TGTGCCAGCAGCCGCATTAGGGACTCTGGAAACACCATATATTTT
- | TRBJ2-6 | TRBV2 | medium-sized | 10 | CASSLNVLTF | TGTGCCAGCAGCTTAAACGTCCTGACTTTC
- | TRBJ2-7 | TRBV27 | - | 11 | CASSFGHEQYF | TGTGCCAGCAGTTTCGGACACGAGCAGTACTTC
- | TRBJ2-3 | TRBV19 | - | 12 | CASSIWEDTQYF | TGTGCCAGTAGTATTTGGGAGGATACGCAGTATTTT
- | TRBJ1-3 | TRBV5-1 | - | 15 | CASSWGGSSGNTIYF | TGCGCCAGCAGCTGGGGAGGGAGCTCTGGAAACACCATATATTTT
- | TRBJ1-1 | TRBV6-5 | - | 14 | CASSYSPGVTEAFF | TGTGCCAGCAGTTACTCTCCAGGGGTTACTGAAGCTTTCTTT